This TCR beta chain was recovered during a study of cytomegalovirus exposure and HLA in healthy donors. Primers included in the PCR were 60 Vbeta and 13 Jbeta primers. Clones were sequenced by immunoSEQ multiplex PCR, and TCRdb holds only the in-frame ones, with some missing. The sample carries 35,000 to 45,000 clones, approximately 86% recorded once. The trim removed 5 bases at V and 6 bases at J, leaving 8 bases unmatched. Germline V lookup: CDR1 MNHEY, CDR2 SMNVEV (reference sequence). The CDR3 runs to 17 residues. Broader study findings: According to an earlier analysis, most TCR beta V segments yielded productive rearrangements about 90% or about 30% of the time. There were reportedly fewer N-insertions in an Asian-associated ancestry cluster than the roughly 610-donor mean, in a later analysis. Reports credit the classifier with highly specific, highly sensitive diagnosis of cytomegalovirus status.

Of note for this clone: Its antigen remains unknown.

The chain combines TRBV27 with TRBJ2-1; the match to TRBD2 covers 15 bases. What was sequenced was PBMCs. This TCR was sampled from a young woman in good health and CMV-seropositive. CDR3 bases: TGTGCCAGCAGTCCCTGGGGACTAGCGGGAGGAACCAATGAGCAGTTCTTC. Amino acid sequence: CASSPWGLAGGTNEQFF.